This passage covers 26 T cell receptor beta chains from one sample sequenced in a study of T-cell memory formation after mild COVID-19. TCRdb reprocessed the 5' RACE reads with MiXCR, giving one entry per CDR3 protein. The sample has hundreds of thousands of distinct CDR3 sequences; about 20% are singletons. Sequencing input: PBMCs or a T cell subset sorted from them (not recorded which). Receptor source: an adult woman who had mild COVID-19 (a few samples of this study predate the infection). Cell type and time point are not known.

The chain employs TRBV6-2 or TRBV6-3 and TRBJ2-7; 10 bases fit TRBD2. J gave up 0 bases and V 9 bases, and 11 bases lay outside the gene matches. CDR1 is MNHEY and CDR2 is SVGEGT in the germline V gene. The CDR3 has 16 residues. The CDR3 reads CASREPGLASSYEQYF. The CDR3 nucleotides read TGTGCCAGTCGAGAACCGGGACTAGCGAGCTCCTACGAGCAGTACTTC.

This clonotype has a handful of counts. The genes are TRBV12-3 or TRBV12-4 and TRBJ2-1; possibly TRBD1 for D (6 bases). CDR3 length equals 13 residues. Trimming took off 4 bases at V and 7 bases at J, with 11 bases between the two ends. The CDR3 coding sequence is TGTGCCAGCAGTTCGCACAGGGTTAATGAGCAGTTCTTC. It specifies CASSSHRVNEQFF.

This clonotype has a handful of counts. J is TRBJ1-5 and V is TRBV7-9, with 7 nucleotides matching TRBD1. Looked up from germline, CDR1 is SEHNR and CDR2 is FQNEAQ (reference sequence). The CDR3 consists of 15 residues. Germline trimming cut 3 bases from V and 4 bases from J; bases unmatched to any gene: 6. CDR3 DNA sequence: TGTGCCAGCAGCTTCTCAGGGGGAGAAAATCAGCCCCAGCATTTT. Its protein is CASSFSGGENQPQHF.

V and J are TRBV10-2 and TRBJ1-1, with TRBD1 identical over 10 bases. From germline, CDR1 is WSHSY and CDR2 SAAADI. CDR3 length: 15 amino acids. J lost 5 bases, V lost 5 bases, and 8 bases had no gene match. CDR3 DNA: TGCGCCAGCAGTTTTCTGGGACAGGGGTCGACTGAAGCTTTCTTT. Its protein product is CASSFLGQGSTEAFF.

This clonotype was seen only a few times. V and J are TRBV20-1 and TRBJ2-7; 12 bases align to TRBD2. With V trimmed by 3 bases and J by 3 bases, 6 bases remained unmatched. Per the germline V gene, CDR1 is DFQATT and CDR2 is SNEGSKA (reference sequence). The CDR3 extends over 15 amino acids. The CDR3 region is CSASDETSGSYEQYF. The CDR3 nucleotides read TGCAGTGCTAGTGATGAGACTAGCGGGAGCTACGAGCAGTACTTC.

This clonotype occurred a few times. The gene calls are TRBV12-3 or TRBV12-4 and TRBJ2-3, with 11 bases identical to TRBD2. This CDR3 spans 15 amino acids. With 10 bases clipped from V and 3 bases from J, the junction kept 9 bases outside the gene matches. This CDR3 is CATSTSGTQTDTQYF. The CDR3 DNA reads as TGTGCCACCTCGACTAGCGGGACCCAAACAGATACGCAGTATTTT.

This clonotype was detected only a few times. The junction shows a germline mismatch at one end, possibly a read error. The chain combines TRBV20-1 with TRBJ1-3, with TRBD1 matching 9 bases. The CDR3 consists of 11 residues. Germline CDR1 is DFQATT and CDR2 is SNEGSKA (reference sequence). CDR3 nucleotides: TGCAGTGCTACGCGTGGGGACAGGGTAGATTTT. Translating gives CSATRGDRVDF.

About this clonotype itself: The junction does not match germline at one end; this may be a read error. DNA for the CDR3: TGTGCCAGCAGCTTAGTTGAGGGCCTTAACACTGAAGCTTTCTTT. Its protein product is CASSLVEGLNTEAFF. This rearrangement joins TRBV5-1 to TRBJ1-1; D not certain. The CDR3 spans 15 residues. CDR1 and CDR2 (germline): SGHRS, YFSETQ.

This clonotype was counted only a few times. The chain joins TRBV9 to TRBJ2-3; 8 nucleotides line up with TRBD2. With V trimmed by 4 bases and J by 4 bases, 11 bases remained unmatched. The CDR3 runs 16 residues. The germline V gene has CDR1 SGDLS and CDR2 YYNGEE. The CDR3 bases are TGTGCCAGCAGCCTCCCCCGGGGGGGGGGCCCAGATACGCAGTATTTT. Translated: CASSLPRGGGPDTQYF.

This clonotype has only a few counts. This chain connects TRBV7-9 to TRBJ2-5; D is unresolved. Germline V gene lookup returns CDR1 SEHNR and CDR2 FQNEAQ (reference sequence). V was shortened by 5 bases and J by 0 bases, with 13 bases between the two germline ends. The CDR3 is made up of 15 amino acids. The CDR3 loop reads CASSPAGRYQETQYF. CDR3 sequence (DNA): TGTGCCAGCAGCCCCGCAGGACGGTACCAAGAGACCCAGTACTTC. The full variable domain, rest sourced from reference TRBV7-9 and TRBJ2-5, is DTGVSQNPRHKITKRGQNVTFRCDPISEHNRLYWYRQTLGQGPEFLTYFQNEAQLEKSRLLSDRFSAERPKGSFSTLEIQRTEQGDSAMYLCASSPAGRYQETQYFGPGTRLLVL.

V and J are TRBV20-1 and TRBJ2-5; D may be TRBD1 or TRBD2 (6 bases each). Trimming removed 3 bases from V and 1 base from J, with 18 bases in between. The CDR3 sequence is 16 residues long. The germline gives CDR1 DFQATT, CDR2 SNEGSKA (reference sequence). This CDR3 is CSASTEGGPVQETQYF. The CDR3, as DNA: TGCAGTGCTAGTACGGAGGGGGGCCCGGTCCAAGAGACCCAGTACTTC.

This sequence joins TRBV2 and TRBJ2-5; D not resolved. With 8 bases removed from V and 5 bases from J, the gap between germline ends came to 6 bases. Looked up from germline, CDR1 is SNHLY and CDR2 is FYNNEI. The CDR3 loop spans 10 amino acids. CDR3 bases: TGTGCCAGCGCCATCGAGACCCAGTACTTC. This translates into CASAIETQYF.

V is TRBV9 and J is TRBJ2-7, with D possibly being TRBD1 or TRBD2 (5 bases each). This CDR3 is built from 14 residues. Germline values: CDR1 SGDLS, CDR2 YYNGEE. The V gene lost 0 bases and the J gene lost 2 bases, with 9 bases spanning the gap. CDR3 residues: CASSVEGSAYEQYF. For the CDR3, the DNA is TGTGCCAGCAGCGTAGAGGGGAGCGCCTACGAGCAGTACTTC.

This clonotype was seen a few times. V usage is TRBV18 and J usage is TRBJ2-3, with D tentatively TRBD2 (6 bases). There are 14 residues in the CDR3. CDR1 is KGHSH and CDR2 is LQKENI in the germline V gene. Trimming stripped 5 bases from V and 1 base from J, with 10 bases between. The CDR3 DNA follows: TGTGCCAGCTCAGTAGCGGCCCGCACAGATACGCAGTATTTT. The encoded protein is CASSVAARTDTQYF.

This clonotype was recorded many times. A read error may produce the germline difference seen at one junction end. This sequence joins TRBV4-3 and TRBJ2-1; 12 nucleotides agree with TRBD2. CDR1 is LGHNA, CDR2 YSLEER, per germline. The CDR3 contains 15 residues. CDR3 sequence (DNA): TGTGCCAGCAGCCAAGGACTAGCGGGATACAATGAGCAGTTCTTC. This encodes CASSQGLAGYNEQFF.

This rearrangement joins TRBV6-5 to TRBJ2-3, with 10 positions matching TRBD1. The ends lost 2 bases at V and 7 bases at J; junction bases unmatched: 12. The germline gives CDR1 MNHEY, CDR2 SVGAGI. The CDR3 contains 17 residues. DNA for the CDR3: TGTGCCAGCAGTTACCCCACCGGGGGGGACAGGGGATATACGCAGTATTTT. It yields the protein CASSYPTGGDRGYTQYF.

This clonotype has just one count. This chain uses TRBV7-9 with TRBJ2-1; no clear D gene. V shed 5 bases and J shed 0 bases, with 14 bases lying between them. The CDR3 consists of 16 residues. In germline, CDR1 is SEHNR, CDR2 FQNEAQ (reference sequence). The CDR3, as DNA: TGTGCCAGCAGCCCGTTCGTAATGAGCTCCTACAATGAGCAGTTCTTC. Translated: CASSPFVMSSYNEQFF.

The genes are TRBV7-9 and TRBJ1-1; D is undetermined. Trimming removed 1 base from V and 4 bases from J, with 7 bases in between. CDR3 length equals 13 residues. Germline V gene lookup returns CDR1 SEHNR and CDR2 FQNEAQ (reference sequence). CDR3 DNA sequence: TGTGCCAGCAGCTTAGGTGAGAGCACTGAAGCTTTCTTT. Translated: CASSLGESTEAFF.

The V and J genes are TRBV29-1 and TRBJ2-3; TRBD2 matches 12 bases. The length of the CDR3 is 15 residues. Trimming took 4 bases from V and 2 from J; bases not matched to a gene: 4. Germline V gene lookup returns CDR1 SQVTM and CDR2 ANQGSEA. The CDR3 loop reads CSVAASGGVTDTQYF. CDR3 coding DNA: TGCAGCGTTGCGGCTAGCGGGGGGGTCACAGATACGCAGTATTTT.

The genes are TRBV6-6 and TRBJ1-5; no clear D. CDR1 and CDR2 (germline): MNHNY, SVGAGI (reference sequence). The CDR3 covers 13 residues. V lost 5 bases and J lost 2, with 7 bases in between. The CDR3 nucleotides read TGTGCCAGCAGTCAGAGTCGCAATCAGCCCCAGCATTTT. It translates to CASSQSRNQPQHF.

The chain uses TRBV24-1 and TRBJ2-3; the D call may be TRBD1 or TRBD2 (5 bases each). Germline assignment: CDR1 KGHDR and CDR2 SFDVKD. V was clipped by 6 bases and J by 2 bases, with 17 bases between them. There are 16 residues in the CDR3. CDR3 protein: CATSRETAENTDTQYF. The CDR3 DNA sequence: TGTGCCACCAGTCGAGAGACAGCGGAGAACACAGATACGCAGTATTTT.

This clonotype was observed at least ten times. This rearrangement joins TRBV7-6 to TRBJ2-3; D not certain. Germline-derived CDR1 and CDR2 are SGHVS and FNYEAQ. The CDR3 totals 14 residues. The V and J ends lost 1 base and 1 base respectively, with 6 bases between them. This CDR3 is CASSLGAGTDTQYF. The DNA for the CDR3 is TGTGCCAGCAGCTTAGGGGCGGGCACAGATACGCAGTATTTT.

V is TRBV7-2 and J is TRBJ2-7, with D possibly matching TRBD2 (5 bases). V lost 7 bases to trimming and J lost 3 bases, with 16 bases between them. The CDR3 has 14 residues. The germline V gene has CDR1 SGHTA and CDR2 FQGNSA. The CDR3 loop reads CASTQNSVSYEQYF. The DNA for the CDR3 is TGTGCCAGCACCCAGAATAGCGTGAGCTACGAGCAGTACTTC.

This clonotype was detected only once. The chain combines TRBV4-1 with TRBJ2-7, with D maybe TRBD2 (6 bases). The CDR3 extends over 14 amino acids. From germline, CDR1 is MGHRA and CDR2 YSYEKL. V lost 4 bases and J 2 bases, leaving 12 bases between the germline ends. CDR3 sequence: CASSPGLLAYEQYF. The CDR3 DNA follows: TGCGCCAGCAGCCCGGGACTCCTCGCCTACGAGCAGTACTTC.

This clonotype was detected only a few times. The chain links TRBV4-1 to TRBJ1-2; a possible D gene is TRBD1 (5 bases). CDR1 is MGHRA, CDR2 YSYEKL, per germline. Deletions cut 1 base from V and 4 bases from J, with 16 bases between. The CDR3 sequence is 16 residues long. CDR3 DNA sequence: TGCGCCAGCAGCCAAGTGGGGCCCCATAGCTCCTATGGCTACACCTTC. Translating it yields CASSQVGPHSSYGYTF.

With regard to this clonotype: The junction shows a germline mismatch at one end, possibly a read error. The chain couples TRBV12-3 or TRBV12-4 to TRBJ2-7, with D possibly TRBD2 on 5 matching bases. The CDR3 has 12 amino acids. The CDR3 reads CASSLALLEQYF. CDR3 nucleotides: TGTGCCAGCAGTCTAGCACTCCTGGAGCAGTACTTC.